This T cell receptor (beta chain) comes out of a study of cytomegalovirus exposure and HLA in healthy donors. Study background: A later analysis reported the 120 or so validation repertoires used the same platform as the roughly 700 first-cohort repertoires.

The study, taken as a whole, reports: The majority of TCR sequences were rare, yet some public TCRs appeared in many donors. There were under 200 TCR beta chains listed as cytomegalovirus-associated. It was confirmed in vitro that three of the CMV-associated chains were specific for CMV antigens.

The CDR3 consists of 13 residues. Germline V gives CDR1 SGHRS, CDR2 YFSETQ. The V gene lost 4 bases and the J gene lost 0 bases, with 5 bases spanning the gap. The repertoire was sequenced with immunoSEQ multiplex PCR; TCRdb's copy has only in-frame clones and lacks some. Of some 120,000 clones listed, around 90% are singletons. To note about this clone: The antigen remains unidentified.

The sequenced material came from PBMCs. The TCR comes from a woman under 30 in good health and CMV-seronegative. The genes are TRBV5-1 and TRBJ2-4; tentatively, D is TRBD1 (5 bases). The CDR3 sequence is CASSDRAKNIQYF. CDR3 in DNA: TGCGCCAGCAGCGACAGAGCCAAAAACATTCAGTACTTC.